This T cell receptor beta chain was sequenced in a study of OX40 agonist ivuxolimab in advanced cancers. Overall study context: Ivuxolimab, an agonistic anti-OX40 (CD134) antibody, was given to patients. The study enrolled dose-escalation patients with hepatocellular carcinoma, melanoma, renal cell or head and neck cancer. Anti-PD-1, anti-PD-L1 or anti-CTLA-4 therapy given earlier was allowed, and 30% to 45% had some. Study-level findings and limits: CD4+ and CD8+ blood T cells expanded clonally by week 6 at 0.1 to 3.0 mg/kg.

Germline lookup yields CDR1 LNHDA and CDR2 SQIVND (reference sequence). J gave up 2 bases and V 5 bases, and 3 bases lay outside the gene matches. The CDR3 runs 14 residues. Sequencing used immunoSEQ multiplex PCR; TCRdb keeps in-frame clones, though not all of them. The repertoire holds approximately 65,000 clones, with about nine tenths as singletons. Regarding this clone: Its antigen is still unknown.

The origin of this receptor is an adult with an advanced solid tumor such as melanoma, head and neck, liver or kidney cancer. The material sequenced was CD4+ or CD8+ T cells sorted from blood, taken in a trial of the OX40 agonist ivuxolimab. The chain has TRBV19 and TRBJ2-7; TRBD2 agrees at 10 bases. The CDR3 protein is CASSSSGGTYEQYF. The CDR3 nucleotides are TGTGCCAGTAGTTCTAGCGGGGGAACCTACGAGCAGTACTTC.